This passage covers 17 T cell receptor beta chains from one sample sequenced in a study of early T cells in non-severe SARS-CoV-2 infection. Each CDR3 protein gets one entry after TCRdb re-called the 5' RACE reads with MiXCR. The repertoire holds about 26,000 distinct CDR3 sequences, around 5.5% seen once, with less than 4% in the top ten. Sequences were obtained from whole blood. The receptor source for this set is an adult who was a healthcare worker with PCR-confirmed SARS-CoV-2 infection or an uninfected control (not recorded which).

This clonotype was observed at least ten times. The J gene is TRBJ1-5, the V gene TRBV12-3 or TRBV12-4; no definite D call. V shed 7 bases and J shed 6 bases, with 25 bases lying between them. This CDR3 comprises 17 residues. The CDR3 loop reads CASTQSSVAGLGQPQHF. The CDR3 DNA is TGTGCCAGCACCCAAAGTTCTGTGGCAGGTCTAGGTCAGCCCCAGCATTTT.

This clonotype was counted ten times or more. This chain uses TRBV21-1 with TRBJ1-5; the D call TRBD1 from the table was never checked on the DNA. TRBV21-1 represents a pseudogene. The CDR3 contains 19 residues. CDR3 sequence (DNA): TGTGCCAGCAGCACGAAGACCACAGCAGGGCTGGCGAGCAATCAGCCCCAGCATTTT. It translates to CASSTKTTAGLASNQPQHF.

The V gene is TRBV7-8, the J gene TRBJ1-1, with D maybe TRBD1 (6 bases). Germline CDR1 SGHVS, CDR2 FQNEAQ. The CDR3 has 12 residues. V was cut by 0 bases and J by 11 bases, with 10 bases left in between. CDR3 loop: CASSLARGRAFF. CDR3 in DNA: TGTGCCAGCAGCTTAGCGAGGGGGAGGGCTTTCTTT.

This clonotype was counted many times. The chain recombines TRBV6-2 or TRBV6-3 with TRBJ2-7, with 8 bases matching TRBD1. V gave up 5 bases and J gave up 1 base; unmatched junction bases: 7. This CDR3 contains 15 residues. Per the germline V gene, CDR1 is MNHEY and CDR2 is SVGEGT. The CDR3 sequence is CASSTTGALSYEQYF. CDR3 coding DNA: TGTGCCAGCAGTACGACAGGGGCCCTTTCCTACGAGCAGTACTTC.

The V gene is TRBV6-5, the J gene TRBJ1-1; 7 bases are shared with TRBD1. Per germline, CDR1 MNHEY and CDR2 SVGAGI. J lost 4 bases, V lost 4 bases, and 18 bases had no gene match. This CDR3 is built from 18 residues. CDR3 sequence: CASSSLKLRGGLGTEAFF. The CDR3 bases are TGTGCCAGCAGTTCACTCAAATTACGAGGGGGCCTGGGCACTGAAGCTTTCTTT.

This clonotype was seen repeatedly, ten times or more. This chain joins TRBV5-4 and TRBJ1-2, with TRBD1 matching 7 bases. Per germline, CDR1 SGHNT and CDR2 YYREEE (reference sequence). Unmatched junction bases numbered 9, after V lost 4 bases and J lost 0 bases. The CDR3 has 16 amino acids. The CDR3 sequence: CASSPSYRGSNYGYTF. CDR3 coding DNA: TGTGCCAGCAGCCCCTCGTACAGGGGATCTAACTATGGCTACACCTTC.

This clonotype was recorded at least ten times. The rearrangement uses TRBV9 and TRBJ1-6; D remains unclear. Germline CDR1 reads SGDLS; CDR2 reads YYNGEE. V lost 0 bases to trimming and J lost 11 bases, with 9 bases between them. The CDR3 spans 13 residues. CDR3: CASSVGAGAPLHF. CDR3 coding DNA: TGTGCCAGCAGCGTAGGAGCGGGTGCACCCCTCCACTTT.

There are many counts of this clonotype. The genes are TRBV29-1 and TRBJ2-7; D may be TRBD2 (6 bases). This CDR3 region has 13 residues. The V gene's germline CDR1 is SQVTM and CDR2 ANQGSEA. Trimming pared 1 base from V and 5 bases from J, leaving 12 bases between. This chain's CDR3 is CSVEGRGMDEQYF. CDR3 nucleotides: TGCAGCGTTGAAGGGCGGGGCATGGACGAGCAGTACTTC.

This clonotype has at least ten counts. CDR3 sequence: CAWNNRGIIYNEQFF. CDR3 DNA sequence: TGTGCCTGGAATAACAGGGGAATTATCTACAATGAGCAGTTCTTC. The genes are TRBV30 and TRBJ2-1, with TRBD1 matching over 7 bases. The V gene end was trimmed by 4 bases and the J gene end by 3 bases; junction bases not matched to a gene: 9. The CDR3 loop spans 15 amino acids. CDR1 is GTSNPN and CDR2 is SVGIG in the germline V gene (reference sequence). Full variable domain (rest looked up from reference TRBV30 and TRBJ2-1): SQTIHQWPATLVQPVGSPLSLECTVEGTSNPNLYWYRQAAGRGLQLLFYSVGIGQISSEVPQNLSASRPQDRQFILSSKKLLLSDSGFYLCAWNNRGIIYNEQFFGPGTRLTVL.

The V call is TRBV29-1, the J call TRBJ1-2; tentatively, D is TRBD1 (6 bases). There are 14 residues in the CDR3. Trimming pared 6 bases from V and 5 bases from J, leaving 19 bases between. CDR1 and CDR2 from the germline V gene are SQVTM and ANQGSEA. The CDR3 protein is CSVEFPQGYYGYTF. Here the CDR3 DNA reads TGCAGCGTGGAATTCCCTCAGGGGTATTATGGCTACACCTTC.

This clonotype has ten or more counts. The chain couples TRBV9 to TRBJ1-1; weak D call: TRBD1 (5 bases). The CDR3 spans 13 residues. Germline-derived CDR1 and CDR2 are SGDLS and YYNGEE. V shed 0 bases and J shed 7 bases, with 10 bases lying between them. CDR3 region: CASSVGQGIEAFF. The CDR3 nucleotides read TGTGCCAGCAGCGTAGGGCAGGGTATTGAAGCTTTCTTT. The full variable domain, completed using reference TRBV9 and TRBJ1-1, is DSGVTQTPKHLITATGQRVTLRCSPRSGDLSVYWYQQSLDQGLQFLIQYYNGEERAKGNILERFSAQQFPDLHSELNLSSLELGDSALYFCASSVGQGIEAFFGQGTRLTVV.

This clonotype was counted many times. V is TRBV12-3 or TRBV12-4 and J is TRBJ1-1; TRBD1 aligns across 11 bases. V trimming: 4 bases; J trimming: 11 bases; junction bases outside the gene matches: 9. The CDR3 sequence is 14 residues long. The CDR3 DNA reads TGTGCCAGCAGTTGGACAGGGGGCGCCTTGGACGCTTTCTTT. Translated: CASSWTGGALDAFF.

The chain links TRBV29-1 to TRBJ2-1; TRBD2 is a possible D gene (6 bases). In germline, CDR1 is SQVTM, CDR2 ANQGSEA. This CDR3 comprises 15 residues. The germline V and J ends were trimmed by 1 base and 6 bases, with 16 bases remaining between them. CDR3 DNA: TGCAGCGTTGAAGGTGCCGGCCCCGGGGGCAATGAGCAGTTCTTC. Translating gives CSVEGAGPGGNEQFF.

In its sample, this clonotype was seen many times. This sequence joins TRBV10-3 and TRBJ2-3; 9 nucleotides align to TRBD1. This CDR3 region has 14 residues. Trimming cost V 6 bases and J 4 bases; bases outside gene matches: 5. Germline V CDR1 and CDR2: ENHRY, SYGVKD. CDR3: CAISPGQGSDTQYF. DNA of the CDR3: TGTGCCATCAGCCCGGGACAGGGCTCAGATACGCAGTATTTT.

This clonotype was recorded many times. The V gene is TRBV10-3, the J gene TRBJ1-4; 8 nucleotides align to TRBD1. Germline trimming cut 5 bases from V and 5 bases from J; bases unmatched to any gene: 4. This CDR3 has 14 residues. Per germline, CDR1 ENHRY and CDR2 SYGVKD. For the CDR3, the DNA is TGTGCCATCAGTCCCGACAGGGGAAATGAAAAACTGTTTTTT. It specifies CAISPDRGNEKLFF.

This clonotype was found many times. The CDR3 bases are TGTGCCAGCAGCTTAGATCAGAGACGTGAGACCCAGTACTTC. It is translated as CASSLDQRRETQYF. J is TRBJ2-5 and V is TRBV7-2; D call uncertain. V dropped 1 base and J dropped 5 bases, with 11 bases sitting between them. Germline-derived CDR1 and CDR2 are SGHTA and FQGNSA. The CDR3 is 14 amino acids. The full variable domain, with the rest looked up from reference TRBV7-2 and TRBJ2-5, is GAGVSQSPSNKVTEKGKDVELRCDPISGHTALYWYRQSLGQGLEFLIYFQGNSAPDKSGLPSDRFSAERTGGSVSTLTIQRTQQEDSAVYLCASSLDQRRETQYFGPGTRLLVL.

This clonotype was recorded many times. This chain links TRBV11-3 with TRBJ2-1; the match to TRBD1 covers 10 bases. CDR3 length: 15 amino acids. V lost 5 bases, J lost 8 bases, and 9 bases stayed unmatched. CDR1 is SGHNT and CDR2 is YENEEA in the germline V gene. The CDR3 DNA is TGTGCCAGCAGCCCTGACAGGGGGCGCGGCGATGAGCAGTTCTTC. Encoded protein: CASSPDRGRGDEQFF.